Listed below are T cell receptor beta chains from one sample, sequenced in a study of blood T cell repertoires in COVID-19. TCRdb keeps only in-frame clones here, not all; method: immunoSEQ multiplex PCR. The top ten clones hold approximately 7% of a sample with 170,000 or so clones, 80% of them seen once. Source material: peripheral blood. The source is a man between 65 and 80 years old with active or convalescent COVID-19. Each CDR3 is given with its conserved first and last residue. A D gene is named only where the DNA matches it firmly. Some rows have no size entry. The others give once, few or many, or a class for an expanded clone.

v_call: TRBV2
j_call: TRBJ1-3
clone_size: -
d_call: -
cdr3_nt: TGTGCCAGCAGCAGGGAGGGAGGGGCTGGAAACACCATATATTTT
cdr3_aa: CASSREGGAGNTIYF

v_call: TRBV5-1
j_call: TRBJ2-5
clone_size: -
d_call: TRBD1
cdr3_nt: TGCGCCAGCAGTCTTCGGACAGGGAGAGAAGAGACCCAGTACTTC
cdr3_aa: CASSLRTGREETQYF

v_call: TRBV6-5
j_call: TRBJ1-5
clone_size: few
d_call: -
cdr3_nt: TGTGCCAGCAGGATTATCACGGATCAGCCCCAGCATTTT
cdr3_aa: CASRIITDQPQHF

v_call: TRBV2
j_call: TRBJ2-5
clone_size: once
d_call: -
cdr3_nt: TGTGCCAGCAGTGAACTAGAGACCCAGTACTTC
cdr3_aa: CASSELETQYF

v_call: TRBV15
j_call: TRBJ1-6
clone_size: once
d_call: -
cdr3_nt: TGTGCCACCAGCAGAGATCCCGGGGGTCCCCTTTATAATTCACCCCTCCACTTT
cdr3_aa: CATSRDPGGPLYNSPLHF

v_call: TRBV27
j_call: TRBJ2-1
clone_size: -
d_call: TRBD2
cdr3_nt: TGTGCCAGCAGAAGAGACGGACTAGCGGGAGCGCAGTTCTTC
cdr3_aa: CASRRDGLAGAQFF

v_call: TRBV12-3/TRBV12-4
j_call: TRBJ1-2
clone_size: -
d_call: TRBD1
cdr3_nt: TGTGCCAGCAGAGGGACAGGTATCTATGGCTACACCTTC
cdr3_aa: CASRGTGIYGYTF

v_call: TRBV18
j_call: TRBJ1-5
clone_size: -
d_call: TRBD1
cdr3_nt: TGTGCCAGCTCACCTGGGGACAGGGCAGAAACCGGTCAGCCCCAGCATTTT
cdr3_aa: CASSPGDRAETGQPQHF

v_call: TRBV7-2
j_call: TRBJ2-1
clone_size: -
d_call: TRBD2
cdr3_nt: TGTGCCAGCAGTTATGCTAGCGGGAGTTCCTTTTCTGGGCAGTTCTTC
cdr3_aa: CASSYASGSSFSGQFF

v_call: TRBV11-2
j_call: TRBJ1-5
clone_size: once
d_call: TRBD1
cdr3_nt: TGTGCCAGCAGTAAACAGGGGGATCAGCCCCAGCATTTT
cdr3_aa: CASSKQGDQPQHF

v_call: TRBV4-2
j_call: TRBJ2-1
clone_size: -
d_call: TRBD2
cdr3_nt: TGTGCCAGCAGCAAAGACCCAAGCGGGGGGTACAATGAGCAGTTCTTC
cdr3_aa: CASSKDPSGGYNEQFF

v_call: TRBV6-5
j_call: TRBJ1-5
clone_size: once
d_call: -
cdr3_nt: TGTGCCAGCAGAGGAGGGAATCAGCCCCAGCATTTT
cdr3_aa: CASRGGNQPQHF

v_call: TRBV5-4
j_call: TRBJ1-5
clone_size: -
d_call: TRBD1
cdr3_nt: TGTGCCAGCAGCTCAGGGGGCGGGAATCAGCCCCAGCATTTT
cdr3_aa: CASSSGGGNQPQHF

v_call: TRBV6-4
j_call: TRBJ2-5
clone_size: -
d_call: -
cdr3_nt: TGTGCCAGCAGTGTAGCGTTCGGAGAGACCCAGTACTTC
cdr3_aa: CASSVAFGETQYF

v_call: TRBV15
j_call: TRBJ2-1
clone_size: -
d_call: TRBD2
cdr3_nt: TGTGCCACCAGCAGAGCTAGCGGGATGGGGAGTGAGCAGTTCTTC
cdr3_aa: CATSRASGMGSEQFF

v_call: TRBV13
j_call: TRBJ1-4
clone_size: -
d_call: TRBD1
cdr3_nt: TGTGCCAGCAGCTCGGGACAGGCGAATGAAAAACTGTTTTTT
cdr3_aa: CASSSGQANEKLFF

v_call: TRBV18
j_call: TRBJ2-7
clone_size: -
d_call: TRBD1
cdr3_nt: TGTGCCAGCTGTCGGGACAGGGGTACTGAAGAGCAGTACTTC
cdr3_aa: CASCRDRGTEEQYF

v_call: TRBV19
j_call: TRBJ1-5
clone_size: -
d_call: TRBD1
cdr3_nt: TGTGCCAGTAGTCCGGGACAGAAGAATCAGCCCCAGCATTTT
cdr3_aa: CASSPGQKNQPQHF

v_call: TRBV6-2/TRBV6-3
j_call: TRBJ2-7
clone_size: -
d_call: -
cdr3_nt: TGTGCCAGCAGTTACTCAGGGACATGGGGTGAGCAGTACTTC
cdr3_aa: CASSYSGTWGEQYF

v_call: TRBV21-1
j_call: TRBJ1-5
clone_size: -
d_call: -
cdr3_nt: TGTGCCAGCAGCAAAGGGTTTGGCAACATCCGTCAGCATTTT
cdr3_aa: CASSKGFGNIRQHF

v_call: TRBV19
j_call: TRBJ2-1
clone_size: -
d_call: TRBD2
cdr3_nt: TGTGCCAGTACCCCGACTAGCGGGGGGGCAAATGAGCAGTTCTTC
cdr3_aa: CASTPTSGGANEQFF

v_call: TRBV5-8
j_call: TRBJ2-1
clone_size: -
d_call: TRBD2
cdr3_nt: TGTGCCAGCAGCCCCTCTGGTGGGAGCGGGGGGGCCTATGAGCAGTTCTTC
cdr3_aa: CASSPSGGSGGAYEQFF

v_call: TRBV7-8
j_call: TRBJ2-5
clone_size: -
d_call: TRBD2
cdr3_nt: TGTGCCAGCAGTTCTCTAGCGGGAGGAGAGACCCAGTACTTC
cdr3_aa: CASSSLAGGETQYF

v_call: TRBV18
j_call: TRBJ2-5
clone_size: -
d_call: -
cdr3_nt: TGTGCCAGCTCACCCCGCCGGCCTAGGGGCGAGACCCAGTACTTC
cdr3_aa: CASSPRRPRGETQYF

v_call: TRBV29-1
j_call: TRBJ1-5
clone_size: -
d_call: -
cdr3_nt: TGCAGCGTTGGGGAGCATAGCAATCAGCCCCAGCATTTT
cdr3_aa: CSVGEHSNQPQHF

v_call: TRBV19
j_call: TRBJ1-5
clone_size: -
d_call: TRBD1
cdr3_nt: TGTGCCAGTAGTGTGGACAGGGGGCATCAGCCCCAGCATTTT
cdr3_aa: CASSVDRGHQPQHF

v_call: TRBV5-1
j_call: TRBJ1-2
clone_size: -
d_call: TRBD1
cdr3_nt: TGCGCCAGCAGCCCGGCGGGACAGTCCGGCGGCTACACCTTC
cdr3_aa: CASSPAGQSGGYTF

v_call: TRBV20-1
j_call: TRBJ2-2
clone_size: -
d_call: TRBD2
cdr3_nt: TGCAGTGCTAGTAGCGGGAGGGCAGGTTATACCGGGGAGCTGTTTTTT
cdr3_aa: CSASSGRAGYTGELFF